The 14 T cell receptor beta chains below were found in one sample sequenced in a study of T cells in Graves' hyperthyroidism and ophthalmopathy. Amplified TCR beta CDR3 regions derived from RNA transcripts. A set of HTBI primers served as the primers for a first-round RT-PCR of the TCR CDR3. TCRdb re-called the multiplex PCR reads with MiXCR, one entry per CDR3 protein. The sample has a few hundred thousand distinct CDR3 sequences; roughly 18% are singletons. Sequenced input: blood. These TCRs come from a woman aged 45-65 years with Graves' hyperthyroidism.

CDR3: CASSVGDNPGTEAFF. CDR3 nucleotide sequence: TGTGCCAGCAGCGTAGGGGACAATCCCGGCACTGAAGCTTTCTTT. The chain joins TRBV9 to TRBJ1-1; a possible D gene is TRBD1 (6 bases). The length of the CDR3 is 15 residues. Trimming pared 0 bases from V and 4 bases from J, leaving 13 bases between. The germline V gene encodes CDR1 SGDLS and CDR2 YYNGEE.

This clonotype was found a few times. V gene TRBV19 combines with J gene TRBJ2-4; D is uncertain. The germline V gene has CDR1 LNHDA and CDR2 SQIVND (reference sequence). V was cut by 2 bases and J by 0 bases, with 17 bases left in between. The CDR3 is 18 residues long. The CDR3 coding sequence is TGTGCCAGTAGTATATCCCTTTCGGGTTTTTTAGCCAAAAACATTCAGTACTTC. Translating it yields CASSISLSGFLAKNIQYF.

This clonotype was counted ten times or more. V is TRBV11-2 and J is TRBJ2-7, with TRBD1 matching 9 bases. After removal of 3 bases from V and 0 bases from J, the junction contained 3 bases not matched to a gene. Germline assignment: CDR1 SGHAT and CDR2 FQNNGV. The CDR3 is 15 residues long. The CDR3 loop reads CASSLGTGPSYEQYF. The CDR3 DNA reads TGTGCCAGCAGCTTGGGGACAGGGCCCTCCTACGAGCAGTACTTC.

This clonotype has more than one count but fewer than ten. V usage is TRBV28 and J usage is TRBJ2-1, with 15 bases matching TRBD2. This CDR3 comprises 15 residues. Germline CDR1 MDHEN, CDR2 SYDVKM. Trimming removed 10 bases from V and 8 bases from J; junction bases left unmatched: 9. The CDR3 region has the DNA TGTGCCACCAGGTGGACTAGCGGGAGGGCTGATGAGCAGTTCTTC. Its protein product is CATRWTSGRADEQFF. The full variable domain, completed using reference TRBV28 and TRBJ2-1, is DVKVTQSSRYLVKRTGEKVFLECVQDMDHENMFWYRQDPGLGLRLIYFSYDVKMKEKGDIPEGYSVSREKKERFSLILESASTNQTSMYLCATRWTSGRADEQFFGPGTRLTVL.

The gene calls are TRBV20-1 and TRBJ1-2; D not resolved. Germline-derived CDR1 and CDR2 are DFQATT and SNEGSKA (reference sequence). This CDR3 comprises 13 residues. The DNA of the CDR3 is TGCAGCGCTCTTCCGGGAGCTGACTATGGCTACACCTTC. This codes for CSALPGADYGYTF.

This clonotype was recorded a few times. V usage is TRBV7-8 and J usage is TRBJ2-7; possibly TRBD2 for D (6 bases). The V and J ends lost 5 bases and 3 bases respectively, with 35 bases between them. Germline V CDR1 and CDR2: SGHVS, FQNEAQ. This CDR3 has 21 amino acids. CDR3 in amino acids: CASSQEMGAEGLISSIYEQYF. The CDR3 DNA reads as TGTGCCAGCAGCCAAGAGATGGGTGCGGAAGGACTAATTTCGTCCATCTACGAGCAGTACTTC.

To note about this clonotype: Since a much larger clone is just one base distant, this may be a read error. The chain employs TRBV6-1 and TRBJ1-1, with 8 bases fitting TRBD1. V lost 8 bases, J lost 1 base, and 15 bases stayed unmatched. CDR3 length equals 17 residues. Germline loops: CDR1 MNHNS, CDR2 SASEGT. The DNA of the CDR3 is TGTGCCAGCGGCACTACCACTCAGGGGGCATGGAACACTGAAGCTTTCTTT. This sequence encodes CASGTTTQGAWNTEAFF.

The chain recombines TRBV7-2 with TRBJ1-1, with D unclear. The CDR3 runs 16 residues. Germline assignment: CDR1 SGHTA and CDR2 FQGNSA. V gave up 1 base and J gave up 0 bases, with 12 bases separating them. The CDR3: CASSLVNVPLNTEAFF. CDR3 nucleotides: TGTGCCAGCAGCTTAGTTAATGTACCCCTGAACACTGAAGCTTTCTTT.

The V call is TRBV28, the J call TRBJ2-7, with 9 bases that match TRBD2. The CDR3 runs to 14 residues. Germline lookup yields CDR1 MDHEN and CDR2 SYDVKM. V dropped 7 bases and J dropped 5; count of bases not matched to a gene: 9. CDR3 sequence reads: CASTHGTSYDEQYF. Written as DNA, the CDR3 is TGTGCCAGCACCCACGGGACTAGCTACGACGAGCAGTACTTC.

The chain recombines TRBV7-9 with TRBJ2-7, with 12 positions matching TRBD2. Germline V gene lookup returns CDR1 SEHNR and CDR2 FQNEAQ (reference sequence). V lost 1 base and J lost 6; bases outside the gene matches: 4. This CDR3 region has 15 residues. Here the CDR3 reads CASSLGLAGVGEQYF. Written as DNA, the CDR3 is TGTGCCAGCAGCTTAGGACTAGCGGGAGTGGGCGAGCAGTACTTC.

This clonotype was detected a few times. The chain uses TRBV5-6 and TRBJ1-6; D might be TRBD1 (6 bases). The V end lost 4 bases, the J end lost 0 bases, and 11 bases lay between the germline ends. Germline CDR1 and CDR2: SGHDT and YYEEEE. This CDR3 is 16 amino acids long. The CDR3 protein is CASSAGTSSYNSPLHF. DNA of the CDR3: TGTGCCAGCAGCGCCGGGACAAGCTCCTATAATTCACCCCTCCACTTT.

Ten or more counts support this clonotype. V and J are TRBV20-1 and TRBJ2-3; D is unresolved. The germline V gene encodes CDR1 DFQATT and CDR2 SNEGSKA (reference sequence). V was clipped by 0 bases and J by 4 bases, with 5 bases between them. The CDR3 sequence is 12 residues long. The CDR3 protein is CSARDGPDTQYF. The CDR3, as DNA: TGCAGTGCTAGAGACGGGCCAGATACGCAGTATTTT.

There are many counts of this clonotype. The chain uses TRBV20-1 and TRBJ2-5; D is unresolved. The germline CDR1 and CDR2 sequences are DFQATT and SNEGSKA (reference sequence). There are 11 residues in the CDR3. V was clipped by 3 bases and J by 5 bases, with 7 bases between them. The CDR3 region is CSASPLETQYF. The CDR3 region has the DNA TGCAGTGCTAGTCCATTGGAGACCCAGTACTTC.

This clonotype appeared many times. The chain combines TRBV3-1 with TRBJ1-3; 9 bases map to TRBD1. In germline, CDR1 is LGHDT, CDR2 YNNKEL (reference sequence). The CDR3 has 16 amino acids. V shed 1 base, J shed 2 bases, and the junction held 3 bases outside the gene matches. The CDR3 sequence is CASSQVGTGTGNTIYF. The CDR3 region has the DNA TGTGCCAGCAGCCAAGTGGGGACAGGGACTGGAAACACCATATATTTT.